This is a list of T cell receptor beta chains from one sample in a study of blood T cell repertoires in COVID-19. Profiling relied on immunoSEQ multiplex PCR, and the TCRdb table lists in-frame clones only, not all of them. The sample carries 250,000 to 300,000 clones, roughly 88% recorded once. The specimen was peripheral blood. These receptors were taken from an older woman with COVID-19, enrolled during active disease. The CDR3 runs from the conserved cysteine through the conserved F or W. Each record gives: D gene, clone size, J gene, V gene, CDR3 protein, CDR3 DNA. The D gene is left open where the match is weak. Not all rows give a size; the values are once, few, many and, for expanded clones, a class.

d_gene: TRBD1; abundance: .; j_gene: TRBJ2-3; v_gene: TRBV11-3; CDR3aa: CASSLGVQGATDTQYF; CDR3nt: TGTGCCAGCAGCTTAGGTGTTCAGGGGGCTACAGATACGCAGTATTTT
d_gene: .; abundance: .; j_gene: TRBJ2-1; v_gene: TRBV18; CDR3aa: CASSRTEGYNEQFF; CDR3nt: TGTGCCAGCTCAAGGACGGAGGGGTACAATGAGCAGTTCTTC
d_gene: .; abundance: .; j_gene: TRBJ2-1; v_gene: TRBV2; CDR3aa: CASSQTTYASNEQFF; CDR3nt: TGTGCCAGCAGTCAAACCACCTATGCTTCCAATGAGCAGTTCTTC
d_gene: .; abundance: .; j_gene: TRBJ1-4; v_gene: TRBV7-8; CDR3aa: CASSPTGKTNEKLFF; CDR3nt: TGTGCCAGCAGCCCTACAGGGAAAACTAATGAAAAACTGTTTTTT
d_gene: .; abundance: .; j_gene: TRBJ1-6; v_gene: TRBV4-3; CDR3aa: CASSQFSRDSPLHF; CDR3nt: TGCGCCAGCAGCCAATTCTCCAGGGATTCACCCCTCCACTTT
d_gene: .; abundance: .; j_gene: TRBJ2-5; v_gene: TRBV11-2; CDR3aa: CASSLDGQGRETQYF; CDR3nt: TGTGCCAGCAGCTTAGATGGTCAGGGGAGAGAGACCCAGTACTTC
d_gene: .; abundance: .; j_gene: TRBJ2-7; v_gene: TRBV21-1; CDR3aa: CASSTGQERIYEQYF; CDR3nt: TGTGCCAGCAGCACCGGACAGGAGCGGATCTACGAGCAGTACTTC
d_gene: .; abundance: .; j_gene: TRBJ2-1; v_gene: TRBV30; CDR3aa: CAWTSNPYNEQFF; CDR3nt: TGTGCCTGGACGAGTAATCCCTACAATGAGCAGTTCTTC
d_gene: .; abundance: .; j_gene: TRBJ1-1; v_gene: TRBV4-3; CDR3aa: CASSQDRGNTEAFF; CDR3nt: TGCGCCAGCAGCCAAGATCGGGGGAACACTGAAGCTTTCTTT
d_gene: .; abundance: .; j_gene: TRBJ2-5; v_gene: TRBV6-5; CDR3aa: CASMGSAETQYF; CDR3nt: TGTGCCAGCATGGGCTCTGCTGAGACCCAGTACTTC
d_gene: TRBD2; abundance: .; j_gene: TRBJ2-1; v_gene: TRBV29-1; CDR3aa: CSVEDRRTSGRGEQFF; CDR3nt: TGCAGCGTTGAAGATAGGAGGACTAGCGGGAGAGGTGAGCAGTTCTTC
d_gene: TRBD2; abundance: .; j_gene: TRBJ2-1; v_gene: TRBV28; CDR3aa: CASRRAGLAANEQFF; CDR3nt: TGTGCCAGCAGGCGAGCGGGACTAGCGGCCAATGAGCAGTTCTTC
d_gene: .; abundance: few; j_gene: TRBJ1-1; v_gene: TRBV6-5; CDR3aa: CASSYSGEKAFF; CDR3nt: TGTGCCAGCAGTTACTCGGGAGAGAAAGCTTTCTTT
d_gene: TRBD2; abundance: .; j_gene: TRBJ2-4; v_gene: TRBV19; CDR3aa: CASSLGLAGGSKNIQYF; CDR3nt: TGTGCCAGTAGTCTGGGACTAGCGGGAGGATCCAAAAACATTCAGTACTTC
d_gene: .; abundance: few; j_gene: TRBJ2-7; v_gene: TRBV5-1; CDR3aa: CASSLGGQRYEQYF; CDR3nt: TGCGCCAGCAGCTTGGGTGGACAGCGCTACGAGCAGTACTTC
d_gene: .; abundance: .; j_gene: TRBJ1-5; v_gene: TRBV7-2; CDR3aa: CASSLRGSNQPQHF; CDR3nt: TGTGCCAGCAGCTTACGCGGTAGCAATCAGCCCCAGCATTTT
d_gene: .; abundance: .; j_gene: TRBJ2-7; v_gene: TRBV27; CDR3aa: CASSLSTGASYEQYF; CDR3nt: TGTGCCAGCAGTTTATCGACAGGTGCCTCCTACGAGCAGTACTTC
d_gene: TRBD1; abundance: .; j_gene: TRBJ2-1; v_gene: TRBV11-3; CDR3aa: CASSLTGGAVNEQFF; CDR3nt: TGTGCCAGCAGCTTGACAGGGGGCGCAGTAAATGAGCAGTTCTTC
d_gene: .; abundance: once; j_gene: TRBJ1-3; v_gene: TRBV18; CDR3aa: CASSPLAGQSSGNTIYF; CDR3nt: TGTGCCAGCTCACCACTAGCGGGACAAAGCTCTGGAAACACCATATATTTT
d_gene: TRBD1; abundance: .; j_gene: TRBJ2-4; v_gene: TRBV7-2; CDR3aa: CASSSDRGPKNIQYF; CDR3nt: TGTGCCAGCAGCTCAGACAGGGGTCCCAAAAACATTCAGTACTTC
d_gene: TRBD1; abundance: once; j_gene: TRBJ1-5; v_gene: TRBV18; CDR3aa: CASSRQGVGQPQHF; CDR3nt: TGTGCCAGCTCACGACAGGGGGTTGGTCAGCCCCAGCATTTT
d_gene: .; abundance: .; j_gene: TRBJ2-7; v_gene: TRBV5-1; CDR3aa: CASSLGQGPYEQYF; CDR3nt: TGCGCCAGCAGCTTGGGGCAGGGGCCCTACGAGCAGTACTTC
d_gene: TRBD2; abundance: .; j_gene: TRBJ2-1; v_gene: TRBV9; CDR3aa: CASSSKEREVYNEQFF; CDR3nt: TGTGCCAGCAGCTCGAAGGAGCGGGAGGTCTACAATGAGCAGTTCTTC
d_gene: .; abundance: .; j_gene: TRBJ2-7; v_gene: TRBV2; CDR3aa: CASRQGTEKSYEQYF; CDR3nt: TGTGCCAGCCGCCAGGGAACAGAGAAGTCCTACGAGCAGTACTTC
d_gene: .; abundance: .; j_gene: TRBJ2-7; v_gene: TRBV5-5; CDR3aa: CASSLRGYSTRSSYEQYF; CDR3nt: TGTGCCAGCAGCTTAAGAGGGTATTCTACACGTTCTTCCTACGAGCAGTACTTC
d_gene: .; abundance: .; j_gene: TRBJ1-2; v_gene: TRBV5-4; CDR3aa: CASSLVRGYGGYTF; CDR3nt: TGTGCCAGCAGCTTGGTAAGGGGGTACGGCGGCTACACCTTC
d_gene: .; abundance: .; j_gene: TRBJ1-5; v_gene: TRBV5-1; CDR3aa: CASSLDAGSNQPQHF; CDR3nt: TGCGCCAGCAGCTTGGACGCGGGAAGCAATCAGCCCCAGCATTTT
d_gene: .; abundance: .; j_gene: TRBJ2-1; v_gene: TRBV7-9; CDR3aa: CASSSRQVDEQFF; CDR3nt: TGTGCCAGCAGCTCACGCCAGGTGGATGAGCAGTTCTTC
d_gene: .; abundance: .; j_gene: TRBJ2-3; v_gene: TRBV5-5; CDR3aa: CASSFNPTDTQYF; CDR3nt: TGTGCCAGCAGCTTCAATCCCACAGATACGCAGTATTTT
d_gene: TRBD2; abundance: .; j_gene: TRBJ2-3; v_gene: TRBV19; CDR3aa: CASSNHLLLAGVADTQYF; CDR3nt: TGTGCCAGTAGTAACCACCTTTTGCTAGCGGGAGTAGCAGATACGCAGTATTTT
d_gene: TRBD1; abundance: .; j_gene: TRBJ1-5; v_gene: TRBV28; CDR3aa: CASSPSGTGVVEPQHF; CDR3nt: TGTGCCAGCAGTCCCTCCGGGACAGGGGTTGTTGAGCCCCAGCATTTT
d_gene: TRBD2; abundance: .; j_gene: TRBJ2-7; v_gene: TRBV3-1/TRBV3-2; CDR3aa: CASSRTSGENEQYF; CDR3nt: TGTGCCAGCAGCCGCACTAGCGGCGAAAACGAGCAGTACTTC
d_gene: .; abundance: .; j_gene: TRBJ1-2; v_gene: TRBV15; CDR3aa: CATSQDTYYGYTF; CDR3nt: TGTGCCACCAGCCAGGACACTTACTATGGCTACACCTTC
d_gene: TRBD2; abundance: .; j_gene: TRBJ2-3; v_gene: TRBV11-3; CDR3aa: CASSFGTSGRDTDTQYF; CDR3nt: TGTGCCAGCAGCTTTGGGACTAGCGGGAGGGACACAGATACGCAGTATTTT
d_gene: TRBD1; abundance: .; j_gene: TRBJ1-3; v_gene: TRBV5-1; CDR3aa: CASSSQGIRAGNTIYF; CDR3nt: TGCGCCAGCAGCTCACAGGGGATAAGAGCTGGAAACACCATATATTTT
d_gene: TRBD2; abundance: .; j_gene: TRBJ2-3; v_gene: TRBV3-1/TRBV3-2; CDR3aa: CASSLQREGFGDTQYF; CDR3nt: TGTGCCAGCAGCCTCCAGCGGGAGGGCTTCGGAGATACGCAGTATTTT
d_gene: .; abundance: once; j_gene: TRBJ1-6; v_gene: TRBV5-4; CDR3aa: CASSLGQARSYNSPLHF; CDR3nt: TGTGCCAGCAGCTTGGGACAGGCCCGCTCCTATAATTCACCCCTCCACTTT
d_gene: .; abundance: .; j_gene: TRBJ1-1; v_gene: TRBV6-6; CDR3aa: CASSYSFRAAEAFF; CDR3nt: TGTGCCAGCAGTTACTCGTTCAGGGCAGCTGAAGCTTTCTTT
d_gene: .; abundance: .; j_gene: TRBJ2-1; v_gene: TRBV6-5; CDR3aa: CASRSPGGDEQFF; CDR3nt: TGTGCCAGCAGGAGTCCGGGGGGCGATGAGCAGTTCTTC
d_gene: .; abundance: .; j_gene: TRBJ1-2; v_gene: TRBV7-8; CDR3aa: CASSPRATQFDNYGYTF; CDR3nt: TGTGCCAGCAGCCCGAGAGCAACGCAATTTGATAACTATGGCTACACCTTC
d_gene: .; abundance: .; j_gene: TRBJ1-5; v_gene: TRBV7-2; CDR3aa: CASSLKGPQPQHF; CDR3nt: TGTGCCAGCAGCTTAAAGGGGCCGCAGCCCCAGCATTTT
d_gene: .; abundance: .; j_gene: TRBJ1-1; v_gene: TRBV12-2; CDR3aa: CASRYRQGEAGGTEAFF; CDR3nt: TGTGCAAGTCGCTATAGACAGGGGGAAGCGGGAGGAACTGAAGCTTTCTTT